This T cell receptor beta chain was identified during a study of blood T cell repertoires in COVID-19. Authors' methods: Reference gene primer amplification gave nucleated cell count estimates. Produced via immunoSEQ multiplex PCR; TCRdb's table is partial and in-frame only. That table supplies the V and J calls and clone size; D and trimming were determined from the DNA. The sample includes over 70,000 clones, around 69% seen only once; the top ten take roughly 15%. V lost 2 bases to trimming and J lost 5 bases, with 11 bases between them. The CDR3 contains 14 residues. CDR1 is SGHRS, CDR2 YFSETQ, per germline.

The chain carries TRBV5-1 and TRBJ2-1; D perhaps matches TRBD1 (6 bases). The TCR comes from a man between 65 and 85 years old with active or convalescent COVID-19. The source material was peripheral blood. CDR3 DNA: TGCGCCAGCAGCTTAGGGGGTTTCGACAATGAGCAGTTCTTC. Its translation is CASSLGGFDNEQFF.